What follows are 29 T cell receptor beta chains derived from one specimen sequenced in a study of radiotherapy plus CTLA-4 blockade in lung cancer. Repertoires were generated with immunoSEQ multiplex PCR, while TCRdb's copy carries only in-frame clones and drops some. The sample gives some 90,000 clones, 75% to 90% of which show up once; 0.75% to 0.95% is in the top ten. The sequencing used peripheral blood, collected from a patient treated with radiotherapy plus ipilimumab. These receptor sequences come from a human donor with non-small cell lung cancer who had stable disease on radiotherapy plus ipilimumab.

The CDR3 DNA sequence: TGTGCCAGCAGCTTCCATACTACAGGGATCTATGGCTACACCTTC. Its protein is CASSFHTTGIYGYTF. The rearrangement joins TRBV5-4 to TRBJ1-2; D might be TRBD1 (6 bases). Trimming left V 2 bases short and J 4 bases short, with 15 bases between. Germline-derived CDR1 and CDR2 are SGHNT and YYREEE (reference sequence). The CDR3 loop spans 15 amino acids.

The rearrangement uses TRBV2 and TRBJ2-7; D is possibly TRBD1 or TRBD2 (7 bases each). The CDR3 contains 13 residues. CDR1 SNHLY and CDR2 FYNNEI come from the germline V gene. V lost 11 bases, J lost 1 base, and 15 bases lay in between. The CDR3 bases are TGTGCCGGAGCGGGACAGACTTCCTACGAGCAGTACTTC. As protein: CAGAGQTSYEQYF.

This clone was counted a single time. The J gene is TRBJ2-1, the V gene TRBV2; 11 bases line up with TRBD2. This CDR3 contains 15 residues. CDR1 and CDR2 from the germline V gene are SNHLY and FYNNEI. The junction had 10 bases not matched to a gene; V was cut back by 6 bases and J by 9 bases. The CDR3 sequence: CASSRTSGSGIEQFF. The DNA for the CDR3 is TGTGCCAGCAGCCGAACTAGCGGGAGCGGTATTGAGCAGTTCTTC.

V and J are TRBV4-1 and TRBJ2-1; D unresolved. The germline V gene has CDR1 MGHRA and CDR2 YSYEKL. This CDR3 region has 15 residues. V gave up 4 bases and J gave up 0 bases, with 10 bases separating them. CDR3 coding DNA: TGCGCCAGCAGCCTTTCTTCCAGCTCCTACAATGAGCAGTTCTTC. Translation gives CASSLSSSSYNEQFF.

J is TRBJ2-3 and V is TRBV7-2, with D unresolved. The CDR3 has 12 amino acids. The germline V gene has CDR1 SGHTA and CDR2 FQGNSA. V gave up 2 bases and J gave up 7 bases, with 7 bases separating them. The CDR3 region is CASSLSTYTQYF. The CDR3 DNA reads as TGTGCCAGCAGCTTAAGCACGTATACGCAGTATTTT.

The genes are TRBV7-9 and TRBJ2-7; D is uncertain. Trimming pared 2 bases from V and 5 bases from J, leaving 7 bases between. The CDR3 runs 12 residues. Per the germline V gene, CDR1 is SEHNR and CDR2 is FQNEAQ (reference sequence). DNA of the CDR3: TGTGCCAGCAGCTTAAATCCGAACGAGCAGTACTTC. Protein sequence: CASSLNPNEQYF.

The genes are TRBV25-1 and TRBJ2-1; TRBD1 agrees at 10 bases. V trimming: 2 bases; J trimming: 5 bases; junction bases outside the gene matches: 6. This CDR3 is built from 16 residues. Looked up from germline, CDR1 is MGHDK and CDR2 is SYGVNS. DNA of the CDR3: TGTGCCAGCAGTGAAGTGGGACAGGGGCTTAACAATGAGCAGTTCTTC. It yields the protein CASSEVGQGLNNEQFF.

The chain is built from TRBV18 and TRBJ1-1, with 8 bases matching TRBD1. Germline V gives CDR1 KGHSH, CDR2 LQKENI. Losses at the gene ends were 2 bases for V and 7 bases for J; bases not matched to a gene: 15. The CDR3 has 17 amino acids. The CDR3 sequence is CASSPKGQGAKGNEAFF. CDR3 nucleotide sequence: TGTGCCAGCTCACCAAAAGGGCAGGGGGCGAAGGGCAATGAAGCTTTCTTT.

The gene calls are TRBV18 and TRBJ1-3, with 7 bases identical to TRBD1. The CDR3 covers 17 residues. Germline V gene lookup returns CDR1 KGHSH and CDR2 LQKENI. Trimming removed 6 bases from V and 0 bases from J; junction bases left unmatched: 11. CDR3 residues: CASSPPGQLSSGNTIYF. The CDR3 bases are TGTGCCAGCTCCCCTCCGGGACAGCTGAGCTCTGGAAACACCATATATTTT.

The J gene is TRBJ2-1, the V gene TRBV9; no firm D call. Germline assignment: CDR1 SGDLS and CDR2 YYNGEE. The V and J ends lost 6 bases and 0 bases respectively, with 13 bases between them. The CDR3 length is 15 residues. The CDR3 DNA is TGTGCCAGCACAAAAACGGGTGACTCCTACAATGAGCAGTTCTTC. Translating gives CASTKTGDSYNEQFF.

The chain employs TRBV2 and TRBJ2-3, with 9 bases matching TRBD1. This CDR3 region has 17 residues. Per germline, CDR1 SNHLY and CDR2 FYNNEI. J was trimmed by 4 bases and V by 3 bases; bases with no gene match: 11. CDR3 sequence: CASSDLTPGQGPDTQYF. CDR3 DNA sequence: TGTGCCAGCAGTGACCTCACCCCTGGACAGGGGCCAGATACGCAGTATTTT.

This clone showed up just once. The chain carries TRBV5-1 and TRBJ1-2, with 7 positions matching TRBD1. This CDR3 region has 18 residues. V was pared by 3 bases and J by 3 bases, with 17 bases of the junction left unmatched. The V gene's germline CDR1 is SGHRS and CDR2 YFSETQ. CDR3 protein: CASSSTVTKGGRDYGYTF. For the CDR3, the DNA is TGCGCCAGCAGCTCGACCGTAACGAAAGGGGGCAGAGACTATGGCTACACCTTC.

CDR3 loop: CASSITGARQPQHF. The CDR3 DNA sequence: TGTGCCAGTAGTATCACAGGGGCGAGGCAGCCCCAGCATTTT. The chain links TRBV19 to TRBJ1-5; TRBD1 aligns across 7 bases. After removal of 3 bases from V and 7 bases from J, the junction contained 6 bases not matched to a gene. The CDR3 is 14 amino acids. Germline CDR1 and CDR2: LNHDA and SQIVND (reference sequence).

The chain recombines TRBV6-6 with TRBJ1-2, with D unresolved. This CDR3 has 14 amino acids. Deletions cut 2 bases from V and 2 bases from J, with 9 bases between. Germline CDR1 reads MNHNY; CDR2 reads SVGAGI (reference sequence). The CDR3 sequence is CASSYPERNYGYTF. CDR3 nucleotide sequence: TGTGCCAGCAGTTACCCGGAAAGGAACTATGGCTACACCTTC.

The rearrangement joins TRBV10-3 to TRBJ2-2; 7 bases are a match to TRBD1. The germline V gene encodes CDR1 ENHRY and CDR2 SYGVKD. The CDR3 consists of 15 residues. The V gene end was trimmed by 7 bases and the J gene end by 2 bases; junction bases not matched to a gene: 7. This chain's CDR3 is CAITSVGGNTGELFF. The CDR3 nucleotides read TGTGCCATCACCTCCGTAGGGGGCAACACCGGGGAGCTGTTTTTT.

This sequence joins TRBV30 and TRBJ2-7; D may be TRBD1 or TRBD2 (7 bases each). The V end lost 5 bases, the J end lost 4 bases, and 12 bases lay between the germline ends. Germline CDR1 is GTSNPN and CDR2 is SVGIG (reference sequence). The CDR3 sequence is 12 residues long. The chain's CDR3 is CAWQGGSYEQYF. CDR3 coding DNA: TGTGCCTGGCAGGGGGGGTCTTACGAGCAGTACTTC.

V and J are TRBV18 and TRBJ2-3, with 12 bases identical to TRBD2. V dropped 0 bases and J dropped 11; count of bases not matched to a gene: 12. Germline lookup yields CDR1 KGHSH and CDR2 LQKENI. The CDR3 extends over 17 amino acids. CDR3: CASSPPILAGGPQEQYF. CDR3 in DNA: TGTGCCAGCTCACCACCGATTCTAGCGGGAGGGCCGCAGGAGCAGTATTTT.

The chain carries TRBV29-1 and TRBJ1-1; TRBD1 matches at 8 bases. J gave up 3 bases and V 5 bases, and 2 bases lay outside the gene matches. Per the germline V gene, CDR1 is SQVTM and CDR2 is ANQGSEA. The CDR3 contains 12 residues. CDR3: CSVSTGDTEAFF. The CDR3 DNA follows: TGCAGCGTTTCGACAGGGGACACTGAAGCTTTCTTT.

This clone is a singleton in its sample. This chain uses TRBV4-2 with TRBJ1-2, with D possibly being TRBD1 (5 bases). The CDR3 runs 16 residues. The germline V gene encodes CDR1 LGHNA and CDR2 YNFKEQ. Trimming took 4 bases from V and 3 from J, leaving 18 bases between them. This CDR3 reads CASSPQIGHNDYGYTF. The DNA for the CDR3 is TGTGCCAGCAGCCCCCAGATAGGACATAACGACTATGGCTACACCTTC.

The gene calls are TRBV4-1 and TRBJ1-2, with 7 nucleotides matching TRBD1. Germline-derived CDR1 and CDR2 are MGHRA and YSYEKL. The CDR3 contains 20 residues. V lost 4 bases to trimming and J lost 3 bases; unmatched junction nucleotides: 23. CDR3 coding DNA: TGCGCCAGCAGCCCGAGGGTGCTGTTAAGACAGGGAACTCAACACTATGGCTACACCTTC. It yields the protein CASSPRVLLRQGTQHYGYTF.

The CDR3 here is CASSLARTANEKLFF. CDR3 bases: TGTGCCAGCAGCTTAGCCCGGACAGCAAATGAAAAACTGTTTTTT. The V and J genes are TRBV7-2 and TRBJ1-4, with a weak D call TRBD1 (6 bases). The CDR3 loop spans 15 amino acids. V lost 0 bases, J lost 5 bases, and 10 bases lay in between. Germline CDR1 is SGHTA and CDR2 is FQGNSA.

The CDR3 reads CASSLQIQGAGSNQPQHF. CDR3 sequence (DNA): TGCGCCAGCAGCTTGCAAATACAGGGGGCTGGTAGCAATCAGCCCCAGCATTTT. This rearrangement joins TRBV5-1 to TRBJ1-5; 9 bases agree with TRBD1. CDR1 and CDR2 (germline): SGHRS, YFSETQ. The CDR3 loop spans 18 amino acids. Losses at the gene ends were 1 base for V and 0 bases for J; bases not matched to a gene: 8.

The chain has TRBV23-1 and TRBJ1-3; TRBD1 matches 10 bases. TRBV23-1 is labeled an ORF, and its function is uncertain. The CDR3 covers 17 residues. The trim removed 4 bases at V and 2 bases at J, leaving 8 bases unmatched. Written as DNA, the CDR3 is TGCGCCAGCAGTCGACTGGGACAGGGGAACACTGGAAACACCATATATTTT. The encoded protein is CASSRLGQGNTGNTIYF.

The chain employs TRBV28 and TRBJ2-5; D unresolved. The germline gives CDR1 MDHEN, CDR2 SYDVKM. The CDR3 has 13 amino acids. Trimming took 5 bases from V and 9 from J, leaving 16 bases between them. The CDR3 protein is CASSPSFASSQYF. CDR3 coding DNA: TGTGCCAGCAGTCCCTCTTTTGCGTCATCCCAGTACTTC.

The chain carries TRBV5-6 and TRBJ1-2; unclear D gene. CDR1 and CDR2 (germline): SGHDT, YYEEEE. V lost 6 bases and J 5 bases, leaving 20 bases between the germline ends. The CDR3 sequence is 15 residues long. CDR3: CASTPPGGFGYGYTF. DNA of the CDR3: TGTGCCAGCACCCCCCCCGGAGGGTTCGGGTATGGCTACACCTTC.

The chain combines TRBV19 with TRBJ2-1; D unresolved. Germline-derived CDR1 and CDR2 are LNHDA and SQIVND (reference sequence). This CDR3 is built from 14 residues. Trimming left V 8 bases short and J 2 bases short, with 13 bases between. CDR3 sequence: CASQEQIAYNEQFF. CDR3 bases: TGTGCCAGTCAAGAGCAGATCGCCTACAATGAGCAGTTCTTC. Full variable domain (rest looked up from reference TRBV19 and TRBJ2-1): DGGITQSPKYLFRKEGQNVTLSCEQNLNHDAMYWYRQDPGQGLRLIYYSQIVNDFQKGDIAEGYSVSREKKESFPLTVTSAQKNPTAFYLCASQEQIAYNEQFFGPGTRLTVL.

The gene calls are TRBV9 and TRBJ2-1; 14 nucleotides align to TRBD2. Germline loops: CDR1 SGDLS, CDR2 YYNGEE. The V segment lost 4 bases and the J segment 7 bases; nucleotides outside the gene matches: 4. This CDR3 spans 15 amino acids. CDR3 in DNA: TGTGCCAGCAGCCCCCGGACTAGCGGGAGGAATGAGCAGTTCTTC. This encodes CASSPRTSGRNEQFF.

The V and J genes are TRBV11-3 and TRBJ2-2; D uncertain. The germline gives CDR1 SGHNT, CDR2 YENEEA. V gave up 1 base and J gave up 6 bases, with 6 bases separating them. The CDR3 is made up of 13 amino acids. The DNA of the CDR3 is TGTGCCAGCAGCTTAGCCCCCCCCGGGGAGCTGTTTTTT. Encoded protein: CASSLAPPGELFF.

The chain combines TRBV28 with TRBJ1-5; TRBD1 matches 7 bases. The V segment lost 10 bases and the J segment 5 bases; nucleotides outside the gene matches: 14. Germline V gene sequence: CDR1 MDHEN, CDR2 SYDVKM. CDR3 length: 15 amino acids. The CDR3 DNA reads as TGTGCCACCGCGTTAACCGGGACAGCCTATCAGCCCCAGCATTTT. Amino acids: CATALTGTAYQPQHF.